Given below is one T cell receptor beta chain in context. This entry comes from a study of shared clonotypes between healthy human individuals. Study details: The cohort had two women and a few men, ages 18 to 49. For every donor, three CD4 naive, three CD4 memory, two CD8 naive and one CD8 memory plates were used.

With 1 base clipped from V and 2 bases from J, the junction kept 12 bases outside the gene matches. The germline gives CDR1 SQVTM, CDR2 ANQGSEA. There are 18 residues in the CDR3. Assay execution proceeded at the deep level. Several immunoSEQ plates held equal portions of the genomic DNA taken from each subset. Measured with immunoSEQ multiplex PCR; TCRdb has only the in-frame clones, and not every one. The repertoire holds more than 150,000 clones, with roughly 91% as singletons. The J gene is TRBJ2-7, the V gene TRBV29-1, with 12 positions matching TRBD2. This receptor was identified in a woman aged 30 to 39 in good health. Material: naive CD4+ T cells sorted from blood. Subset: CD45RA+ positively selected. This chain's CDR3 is CSVEVWASGRVRAYEQYF. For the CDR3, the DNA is TGCAGCGTTGAAGTCTGGGCTAGCGGGAGGGTCAGAGCCTACGAGCAGTACTTC.